This TCR beta chain was observed in a study of identical twins. The CDR3 extends over 12 amino acids. Germline trimming cut 11 bases from V and 1 base from J; bases unmatched to any gene: 5. Germline CDR1 and CDR2: ENHRY and SYGVKD. General study results and limits: Out-of-frame alpha sequences common to twins exhibited a surplus of low generation probability. Twin pairs had excess sharing that was weaker in beta out-of-frame sequences. Not following the same donors, the study drew its conclusions from cross-sectional statistical analysis.

Template switching added a universal primer binding site, and final cDNA carried unique molecular identifiers. Using its own MiXCR run on the 5' RACE reads, TCRdb lists one record per CDR3 protein. Here the sample spans 1.5 million to 2 million distinct CDR3 sequences, about 32% being singletons. This clonotype came up a few times. Its antigen is currently unknown. The specimen sequenced was cord blood. The gene calls are TRBV10-3 and TRBJ2-7, with 7 bases lining up with TRBD2. The receptor was isolated from a newborn girl in good health. CDR3 region: CAVGGNSYEQYF. In DNA, the CDR3 is TGTGCCGTGGGGGGGAATTCCTACGAGCAGTACTTC.